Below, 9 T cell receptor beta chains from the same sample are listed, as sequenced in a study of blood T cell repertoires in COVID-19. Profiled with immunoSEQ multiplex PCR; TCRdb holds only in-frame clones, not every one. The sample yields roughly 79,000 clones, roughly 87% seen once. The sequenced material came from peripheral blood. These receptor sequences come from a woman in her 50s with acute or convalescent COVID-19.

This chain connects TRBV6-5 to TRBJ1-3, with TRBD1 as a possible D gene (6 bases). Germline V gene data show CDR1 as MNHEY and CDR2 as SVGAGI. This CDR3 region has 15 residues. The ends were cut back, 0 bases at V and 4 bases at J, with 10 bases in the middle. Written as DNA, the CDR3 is TGTGCCAGCAGTTACTCGCCAGGGGTCGGAAACACCATATATTTT. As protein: CASSYSPGVGNTIYF.

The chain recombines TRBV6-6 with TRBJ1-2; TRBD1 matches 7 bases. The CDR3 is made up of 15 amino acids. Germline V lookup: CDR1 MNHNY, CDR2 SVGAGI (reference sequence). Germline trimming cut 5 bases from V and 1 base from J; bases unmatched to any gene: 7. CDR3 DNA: TGTGCCAGCAGTCCCAGACAGGGCTATAACTATGGCTACACCTTC. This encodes CASSPRQGYNYGYTF.

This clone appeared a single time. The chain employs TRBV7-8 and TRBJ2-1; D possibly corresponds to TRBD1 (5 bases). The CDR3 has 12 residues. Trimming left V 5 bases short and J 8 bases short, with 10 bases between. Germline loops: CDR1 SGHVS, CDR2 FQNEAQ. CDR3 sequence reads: CASSPLGDEQFF. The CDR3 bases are TGTGCCAGCAGCCCCCTAGGGGATGAGCAGTTCTTC.

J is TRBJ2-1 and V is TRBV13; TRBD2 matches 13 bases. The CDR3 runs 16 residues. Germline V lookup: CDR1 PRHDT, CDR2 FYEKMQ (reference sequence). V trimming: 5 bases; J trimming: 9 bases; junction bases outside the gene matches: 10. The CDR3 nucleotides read TGTGCCAGCAGCCCACGAACTAGCGGGGGGGCAAGTGAGCAGTTCTTC. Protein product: CASSPRTSGGASEQFF.

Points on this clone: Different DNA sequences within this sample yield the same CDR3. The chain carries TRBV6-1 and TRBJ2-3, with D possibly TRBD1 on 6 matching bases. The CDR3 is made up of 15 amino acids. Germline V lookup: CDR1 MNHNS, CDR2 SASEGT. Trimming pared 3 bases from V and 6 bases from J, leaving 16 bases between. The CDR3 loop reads CASSEGSGGQDTQYF. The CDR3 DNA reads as TGTGCCAGCAGTGAGGGGAGTGGGGGCCAGGATACGCAGTATTTT.

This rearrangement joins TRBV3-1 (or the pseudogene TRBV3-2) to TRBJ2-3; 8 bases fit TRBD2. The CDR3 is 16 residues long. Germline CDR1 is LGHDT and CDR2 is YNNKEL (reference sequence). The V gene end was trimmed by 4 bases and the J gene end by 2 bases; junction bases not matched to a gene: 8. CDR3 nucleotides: TGTGCCAGCAGCCCGGGGACTAGACCACACACAGATACGCAGTATTTT. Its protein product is CASSPGTRPHTDTQYF.

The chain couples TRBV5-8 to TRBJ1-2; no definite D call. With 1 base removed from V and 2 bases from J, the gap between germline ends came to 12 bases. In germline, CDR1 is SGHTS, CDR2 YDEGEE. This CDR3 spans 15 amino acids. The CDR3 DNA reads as TGTGCCAGCAGCTTGAGTCAGGCTCTGAACTATGGCTACACCTTC. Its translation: CASSLSQALNYGYTF.

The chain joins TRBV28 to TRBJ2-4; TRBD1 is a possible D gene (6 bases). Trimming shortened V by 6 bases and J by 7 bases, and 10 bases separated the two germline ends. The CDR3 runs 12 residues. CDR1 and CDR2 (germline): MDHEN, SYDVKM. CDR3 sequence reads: CASSRTGNIQYF. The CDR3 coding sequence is TGTGCCAGCAGCCGAACAGGGAACATTCAGTACTTC.

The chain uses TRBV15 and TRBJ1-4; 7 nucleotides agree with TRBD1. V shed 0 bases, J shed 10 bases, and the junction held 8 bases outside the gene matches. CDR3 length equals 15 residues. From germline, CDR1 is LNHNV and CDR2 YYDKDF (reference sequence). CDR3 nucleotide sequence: TGTGCCACCAGCAGAGATGGGGGACAGTCCGGAAAACTGTTTTTT. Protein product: CATSRDGGQSGKLFF.